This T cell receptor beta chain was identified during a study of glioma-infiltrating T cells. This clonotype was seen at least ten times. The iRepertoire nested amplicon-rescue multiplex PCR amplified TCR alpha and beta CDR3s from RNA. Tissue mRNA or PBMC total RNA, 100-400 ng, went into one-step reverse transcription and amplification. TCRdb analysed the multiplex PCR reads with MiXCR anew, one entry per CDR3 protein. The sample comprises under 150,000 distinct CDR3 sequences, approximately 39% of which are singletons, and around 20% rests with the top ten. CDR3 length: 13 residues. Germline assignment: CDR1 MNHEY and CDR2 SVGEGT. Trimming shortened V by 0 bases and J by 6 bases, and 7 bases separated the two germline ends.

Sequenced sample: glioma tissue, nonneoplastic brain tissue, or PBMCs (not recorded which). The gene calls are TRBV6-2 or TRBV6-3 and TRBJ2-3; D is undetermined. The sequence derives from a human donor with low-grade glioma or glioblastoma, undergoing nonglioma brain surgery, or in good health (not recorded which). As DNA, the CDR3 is TGTGCCAGCAGTTACTCGAAGGAGGATACGCAGTATTTT. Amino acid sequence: CASSYSKEDTQYF.